The clone carrying this T cell receptor (beta chain) came up many times. Antigen: not known. V lost 4 bases and J 10 bases, leaving 15 bases between the germline ends. CDR3 length: 13 amino acids. CDR1 is SGHDT, CDR2 YYEEEE, per germline. This entry is derived from a study of early T cells in non-severe SARS-CoV-2 infection. Study-wide findings and caveats: Matching with VDJdb favored anti-spike CD8 responses (missing private and CD4 specificities).

TCRdb re-called the 5' RACE reads with MiXCR, one entry per CDR3 protein. The table includes about 47,000 distinct CDR3 sequences, 11% detected once. The rearrangement uses TRBV5-6 and TRBJ2-1, with a tentative D call TRBD2 (6 bases). Sequenced sample: whole blood. The sequence derives from an adult who was a healthcare worker with PCR-confirmed SARS-CoV-2 infection or an uninfected control (not recorded which). The CDR3 is CASSPFLGGEQFF. In nucleotides, the CDR3 is TGTGCCAGCAGCCCCTTCCTTGGGGGGGAGCAGTTCTTC.